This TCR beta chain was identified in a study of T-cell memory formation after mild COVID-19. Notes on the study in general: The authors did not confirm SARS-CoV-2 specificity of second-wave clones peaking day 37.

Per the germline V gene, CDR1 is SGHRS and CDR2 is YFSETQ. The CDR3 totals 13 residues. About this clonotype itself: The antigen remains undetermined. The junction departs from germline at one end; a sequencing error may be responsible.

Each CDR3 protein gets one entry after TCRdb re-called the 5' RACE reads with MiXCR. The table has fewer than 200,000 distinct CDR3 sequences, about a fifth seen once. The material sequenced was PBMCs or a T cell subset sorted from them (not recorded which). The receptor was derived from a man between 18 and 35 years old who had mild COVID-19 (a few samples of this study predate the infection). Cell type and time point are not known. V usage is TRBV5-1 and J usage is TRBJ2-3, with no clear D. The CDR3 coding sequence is TGCGCCAGCAGCCCCTCAGACACAGATCCGCAGTATTTT. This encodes CASSPSDTDPQYF.